What follows are 14 T cell receptor beta chains derived from one specimen sequenced in a study of cytomegalovirus exposure and HLA in healthy donors. PCR was performed using 60 Vbeta and 13 Jbeta primers. TCRdb's table, derived via immunoSEQ multiplex PCR, lists solely in-frame clones and lacks some. The sample has approximately 190,000 clones; 75% to 90% are singletons. The sample taken for sequencing was PBMCs. The source of these receptors is a man aged 40-50 years in good health and CMV-seropositive.

The V gene is TRBV4-3, the J gene TRBJ1-4, with a tentative D call TRBD1 (6 bases). The CDR3 runs to 17 residues. V shed 1 base and J shed 1 base, with 13 bases lying between them. Germline lookup yields CDR1 LGHNA and CDR2 YSLEER. The CDR3 DNA is TGCGCCAGCAGCCAAGCATCAGGGGTGGTAACTAATGAAAAACTGTTTTTT. Amino acid sequence: CASSQASGVVTNEKLFF.

This chain links TRBV27 with TRBJ2-5; TRBD1 is a possible D gene (5 bases). CDR1 and CDR2 from the germline V gene are MNHEY and SMNVEV (reference sequence). This CDR3 has 14 residues. The ends were cut back, 6 bases at V and 5 bases at J, with 16 bases in the middle. CDR3 sequence reads: CASRAQGVSETQYF. DNA of the CDR3: TGTGCCAGCAGGGCCCAGGGTGTTTCTGAGACCCAGTACTTC.

The sample holds a few counts of this clone. This chain joins TRBV7-9 and TRBJ2-2, with D tentatively TRBD2 (6 bases). The CDR3 loop spans 17 amino acids. Trimming cost V 8 bases and J 1 base, with 20 bases left between them. CDR1 and CDR2 (germline): SEHNR, FQNEAQ (reference sequence). This CDR3 reads CASFLPLRDQNTGELFF. CDR3 coding DNA: TGTGCCAGCTTTCTCCCCCTGCGGGACCAGAACACCGGGGAGCTGTTTTTT. Full variable domain (rest looked up from reference TRBV7-9 and TRBJ2-2): DTGVSQNPRHKITKRGQNVTFRCDPISEHNRLYWYRQTLGQGPEFLTYFQNEAQLEKSRLLSDRFSAERPKGSFSTLEIQRTEQGDSAMYLCASFLPLRDQNTGELFFGEGSRLTVL.

V gene TRBV9 combines with J gene TRBJ2-2, with D possibly being TRBD2 (5 bases). This CDR3 spans 15 amino acids. Germline loops: CDR1 SGDLS, CDR2 YYNGEE. The V end lost 4 bases, the J end lost 2 bases, and 12 bases lay between the germline ends. In DNA form, the CDR3 reads TGTGCCAGCAGCCCCCACGGGGATAACACCGGGGAGCTGTTTTTT. The encoded protein is CASSPHGDNTGELFF.

J is TRBJ1-1 and V is TRBV15; weak D call: TRBD1 (6 bases). CDR1 is LNHNV and CDR2 is YYDKDF in the germline V gene (reference sequence). V shed 1 base and J shed 5 bases, with 17 bases lying between them. There are 16 residues in the CDR3. CDR3 region: CATSRGVRTGTTEAFF. Here the CDR3 DNA reads TGTGCCACCAGCAGAGGGGTACGAACAGGGACGACTGAAGCTTTCTTT.

V is TRBV6-5 and J is TRBJ1-2; a weak D match, TRBD1 (6 bases). The CDR3 sequence is 16 residues long. Per the germline V gene, CDR1 is MNHEY and CDR2 is SVGAGI. Trimming removed 2 bases from V and 0 bases from J, with 13 bases in between. The CDR3 loop is CASSYPRRGANYGYTF. Written as DNA, the CDR3 is TGTGCCAGCAGTTACCCACGCAGGGGCGCTAACTATGGCTACACCTTC.

This clone was counted between two and nine times. The J gene is TRBJ1-4, the V gene TRBV10-3; D is perhaps TRBD1 (6 bases). From germline, CDR1 is ENHRY and CDR2 SYGVKD. Trimming removed 0 bases at V and 5 bases at J, with 7 bases between. The CDR3 is 14 amino acids. The CDR3: CAISESGQNEKLFF. Here the CDR3 DNA reads TGTGCCATCAGTGAGTCAGGACAGAATGAAAAACTGTTTTTT.

The V call is TRBV27, the J call TRBJ2-7; TRBD2 might be the D (7 bases). The germline CDR1 and CDR2 sequences are MNHEY and SMNVEV (reference sequence). This CDR3 is 15 amino acids long. The V end was cut by 5 bases, the J end by 0 bases, with 14 bases between. CDR3 DNA sequence: TGTGCCAGCAGTAAGCGCGGGGGCCCCTCCTACGAGCAGTACTTC. It encodes CASSKRGGPSYEQYF.

This clone was seen a handful of times. The genes are TRBV5-6 and TRBJ2-7, with 7 nucleotides matching TRBD2. The CDR3 length is 15 residues. Per germline, CDR1 SGHDT and CDR2 YYEEEE. Unmatched junction bases numbered 8, after V lost 5 bases and J lost 0 bases. The CDR3 loop is CASRGGLLSSYEQYF. DNA for the CDR3: TGTGCCAGCAGGGGGGGACTACTTTCCTCCTACGAGCAGTACTTC.

The chain couples TRBV6-5 to TRBJ2-2; 7 bases agree with TRBD1. Per the germline V gene, CDR1 is MNHEY and CDR2 is SVGAGI. The CDR3 runs 12 residues. The ends lost 11 bases at V and 6 bases at J; junction bases unmatched: 6. CDR3 loop: CAVGQVSGELFF. CDR3 coding DNA: TGTGCCGTCGGACAGGTGTCCGGGGAGCTGTTTTTT.

This chain links TRBV6-6 with TRBJ2-5; 7 nucleotides agree with TRBD1. Near its end, the DNA agrees better with TRBJ2-7, so the J call may be wrong. This CDR3 comprises 16 residues. Germline V gives CDR1 MNHNY, CDR2 SVGAGI (reference sequence). The CDR3 DNA sequence: TGTGCCAGCAGTTTACTTATCGGGACAGCATCCTACGAGCAGTACTTC. Its translation is CASSLLIGTASYEQYF.

This chain joins TRBV4-1 and TRBJ1-1, with a tentative D call TRBD1 (6 bases). The CDR3 length is 16 residues. V shed 0 bases and J shed 2 bases, with 13 bases lying between them. CDR1 MGHRA and CDR2 YSYEKL come from the germline V gene. CDR3 protein: CASSQDWGLLNTEAFF. The CDR3 bases are TGCGCCAGCAGCCAAGATTGGGGGCTCCTAAACACTGAAGCTTTCTTT.

The chain employs TRBV28 and TRBJ2-1; the D gene is possibly TRBD2 (6 bases). Germline assignment: CDR1 MDHEN and CDR2 SYDVKM. Trimming left V 3 bases short and J 1 base short, with 13 bases between. The CDR3 is made up of 16 amino acids. The DNA of the CDR3 is TGTGCCAGCAGTTTGGCATACGGGGGTTCCTACAATGAGCAGTTCTTC. As protein: CASSLAYGGSYNEQFF. Together with reference TRBV28 and TRBJ2-1, the CDR3 gives the full variable domain: DVKVTQSSRYLVKRTGEKVFLECVQDMDHENMFWYRQDPGLGLRLIYFSYDVKMKEKGDIPEGYSVSREKKERFSLILESASTNQTSMYLCASSLAYGGSYNEQFFGPGTRLTVL.

The rearrangement links TRBV19 to TRBJ1-4; D is possibly TRBD1 (6 bases). Germline V gene sequence: CDR1 LNHDA, CDR2 SQIVND (reference sequence). V lost 5 bases to trimming and J lost 8 bases, with 18 bases between them. The CDR3 is made up of 15 amino acids. The CDR3 bases are TGTGCCAGTAGTGTGGGGGGGGCGCAGCGAGAAAAACTGTTTTTT. This translates into CASSVGGAQREKLFF. Using reference TRBV19 and TRBJ1-4 for the parts outside the CDR3, the full variable domain is DGGITQSPKYLFRKEGQNVTLSCEQNLNHDAMYWYRQDPGQGLRLIYYSQIVNDFQKGDIAEGYSVSREKKESFPLTVTSAQKNPTAFYLCASSVGGAQREKLFFGSGTQLSVL.